This T cell receptor (beta chain) was found in a study of shared clonotypes between healthy human individuals. Repertoires were generated with immunoSEQ multiplex PCR, while TCRdb's copy carries only in-frame clones and drops some. The top ten hold about 0.34% of the sample, which has fewer than 2.5 million clones, 90% to 95% seen once. What was sequenced was naive CD4+ T cells from PBMCs. The subset: CD45RA+ positively selected. This receptor was obtained from a man aged 18-30 years in good health. Some clones in this sample may be carry-over from other donors' samples.

CDR3 loop: CASSFDGRASYEQYF. The CDR3 DNA reads as TGCGCCAGCAGCTTCGACGGGAGGGCCTCCTACGAGCAGTACTTC. The rearrangement links TRBV5-1 to TRBJ2-7; 8 bases line up with TRBD2. The length of the CDR3 is 15 residues. The junction had 4 bases not matched to a gene; V was cut back by 2 bases and J by 0 bases. The germline gives CDR1 SGHRS, CDR2 YFSETQ.